A selection of T cell receptor beta chains follows, all from one sample in a study of regulatory T cells in long-lasting Graves disease. MiXCR, applied by TCRdb to the multiplex PCR reads, yields one record per CDR3 protein. The sample records 240,000 or so distinct CDR3 sequences, around 20% being singletons. The sample was peripheral blood mononuclear cells (PBMCs), taken at new diagnosis, from a patient treated with antithyroid drugs. These TCRs come from a female donor with Graves disease. CDR3s include the opening cysteine and the closing phenylalanine or tryptophan. Fields, in order: CDR3 protein, CDR3 DNA, J gene, D gene, V gene, clone size. The D gene is left open where the match is weak. The size of a clone is reported for some rows only, either as once, few or many, or as a class for expanded clones.

CDR3 protein: CASSSYHGRTGELFF
CDR3 DNA: TGTGCCAGCAGCTCCTACCACGGGAGAACCGGGGAGCTGTTTTTT
J gene: TRBJ2-2
D gene: NA
V gene: TRBV5-6
clone size: many

CDR3 protein: CASSPRMAGGAYEQYF
CDR3 DNA: TGTGCCAGCAGCCCCCGTATGGCGGGAGGGGCCTACGAGCAGTACTTC
J gene: TRBJ2-7
D gene: TRBD2
V gene: TRBV7-9
clone size: many

CDR3 protein: CASRPGLEYNEQFF
CDR3 DNA: TGTGCCAGCAGGCCGGGACTAGAGTACAATGAGCAGTTCTTC
J gene: TRBJ2-1
D gene: TRBD2
V gene: TRBV2
clone size: many

CDR3 protein: CASSRDRYEQYF
CDR3 DNA: TGTGCCAGCAGCCGTGACAGGTACGAGCAGTACTTC
J gene: TRBJ2-7
D gene: NA
V gene: TRBV7-9
clone size: many

CDR3 protein: CASSDSGRTSYEQYF
CDR3 DNA: TGCGCCAGCAGTGACAGCGGGAGGACTTCCTACGAGCAGTACTTC
J gene: TRBJ2-7
D gene: TRBD2
V gene: TRBV10-1
clone size: many

CDR3 protein: CASGLARDVEQFF
CDR3 DNA: TGTGCCAGCGGACTAGCGAGGGACGTTGAGCAGTTCTTC
J gene: TRBJ2-1
D gene: TRBD2
V gene: TRBV12-3/TRBV12-4
clone size: many

CDR3 protein: CASNPQGGVDEKLFF
CDR3 DNA: TGTGCCAGTAATCCACAGGGGGGAGTTGATGAAAAACTGTTTTTT
J gene: TRBJ1-4
D gene: TRBD1
V gene: TRBV19
clone size: many

CDR3 protein: CASSVLGRDGPGELFF
CDR3 DNA: TGTGCCAGCAGCGTACTGGGGCGGGACGGTCCCGGGGAGCTGTTTTTT
J gene: TRBJ2-2
D gene: NA
V gene: TRBV9
clone size: NA

CDR3 protein: CASRPTAVYYGYTF
CDR3 DNA: TGTGCCAGCAGACCGACCGCCGTTTACTATGGCTACACCTTC
J gene: TRBJ1-2
D gene: NA
V gene: TRBV5-6
clone size: NA

CDR3 protein: CATDDREGQETQYF
CDR3 DNA: TGTGCCACCGACGACAGGGAAGGGCAAGAGACCCAGTACTTC
J gene: TRBJ2-5
D gene: TRBD1
V gene: TRBV6-2/TRBV6-3
clone size: NA

CDR3 protein: CSARDPGGIDTGELFF
CDR3 DNA: TGCAGTGCTAGAGACCCAGGGGGTATCGACACCGGGGAGCTGTTTTTT
J gene: TRBJ2-2
D gene: TRBD1
V gene: TRBV20-1
clone size: many

CDR3 protein: CASSQQNLRLAATYEQYF
CDR3 DNA: TGTGCCAGCAGCCAACAAAACCTCAGACTAGCTGCCACCTACGAGCAGTACTTC
J gene: TRBJ2-7
D gene: TRBD2
V gene: TRBV3-1
clone size: many

CDR3 protein: CASSLRQGTGTGELFF
CDR3 DNA: TGTGCCAGCAGCTTACGGCAGGGGACGGGCACCGGGGAGCTGTTTTTT
J gene: TRBJ2-2
D gene: NA
V gene: TRBV7-2
clone size: many

CDR3 protein: CASSSRSGQGGEQYF
CDR3 DNA: TGTGCCAGCAGCTCTAGATCTGGACAGGGCGGCGAGCAGTACTTC
J gene: TRBJ2-7
D gene: TRBD1
V gene: TRBV7-2
clone size: many

CDR3 protein: CASSQDGGPSLVYGYTF
CDR3 DNA: TGTGCCAGCAGCCAAGACGGGGGGCCGTCTCTGGTCTATGGCTACACCTTC
J gene: TRBJ1-2
D gene: NA
V gene: TRBV3-1
clone size: NA

CDR3 protein: CASSPRSGQPQHF
CDR3 DNA: TGCGCCAGCAGCCCGAGATCGGGTCAGCCCCAGCATTTT
J gene: TRBJ1-5
D gene: NA
V gene: TRBV5-1
clone size: many

CDR3 protein: CASSLLSANTGELFF
CDR3 DNA: TGTGCCAGCAGCCTCCTGAGCGCGAACACCGGGGAGCTGTTTTTT
J gene: TRBJ2-2
D gene: NA
V gene: TRBV6-2/TRBV6-3
clone size: many

CDR3 protein: CASSPGQGADQPQHF
CDR3 DNA: TGTGCCAGCTCACCGGGACAGGGGGCTGATCAGCCCCAGCATTTT
J gene: TRBJ1-5
D gene: TRBD1
V gene: TRBV18
clone size: many

CDR3 protein: CASSSASGGAADTQYF
CDR3 DNA: TGTGCCAGCAGCAGCGCTAGCGGGGGGGCAGCAGATACGCAGTATTTT
J gene: TRBJ2-3
D gene: TRBD2
V gene: TRBV7-2
clone size: many

CDR3 protein: CASRGLAYTGELFF
CDR3 DNA: TGTGCCAGCAGGGGACTAGCCTACACCGGGGAGCTGTTTTTT
J gene: TRBJ2-2
D gene: TRBD2
V gene: TRBV14
clone size: NA

CDR3 protein: CASSPYKDYNQPQHF
CDR3 DNA: TGTGCCAGCAGCCCCTACAAGGACTACAATCAGCCCCAGCATTTT
J gene: TRBJ1-5
D gene: NA
V gene: TRBV7-2
clone size: many

CDR3 protein: CASSLSSGTRTYEQYF
CDR3 DNA: TGTGCCAGCAGCTTAAGTAGTGGGACACGGACCTACGAGCAGTACTTC
J gene: TRBJ2-7
D gene: NA
V gene: TRBV7-9
clone size: NA